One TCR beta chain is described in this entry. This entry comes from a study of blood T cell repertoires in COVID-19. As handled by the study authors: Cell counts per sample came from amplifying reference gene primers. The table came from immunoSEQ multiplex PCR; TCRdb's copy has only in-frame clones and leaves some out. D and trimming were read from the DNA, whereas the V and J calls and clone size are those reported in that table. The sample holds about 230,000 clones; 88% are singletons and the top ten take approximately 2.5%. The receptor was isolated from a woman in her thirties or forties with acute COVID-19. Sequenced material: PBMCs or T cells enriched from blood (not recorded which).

CDR3 coding DNA: TGTGCCAGTAGTATAAGGACAGGGAGCTCCTACGAGCAGTACTTC. It is translated as CASSIRTGSSYEQYF. V is TRBV19 and J is TRBJ2-7, with 8 bases fitting TRBD1. This CDR3 is 15 amino acids long. Germline trimming cut 2 bases from V and 0 bases from J; bases unmatched to any gene: 3. CDR1 is LNHDA, CDR2 SQIVND, per germline (reference sequence).